Each of the 2 T cell receptor beta chains below was sequenced from the same sample in a study of blood T cell repertoires in COVID-19. Sequencing was performed with immunoSEQ multiplex PCR; in TCRdb, only in-frame clones are kept and a portion is missing. The table includes approximately 150,000 clones, approximately 80% detected once. Sequenced: PBMCs or T cells enriched from blood (not recorded which). These receptors originate from a man between 65 and 85 years old who had been exposed to COVID-19.

The chain is built from TRBV19 and TRBJ1-2; D is unclear. This CDR3 is built from 12 residues. Per the germline V gene, CDR1 is LNHDA and CDR2 is SQIVND (reference sequence). V shed 9 bases and J shed 7 bases, with 15 bases lying between them. CDR3 region: CASHRGSGGYTF. The CDR3 nucleotides read TGTGCCAGCCACCGGGGAAGCGGTGGCTACACCTTC.

This clone was seen a single time. V usage is TRBV4-3 and J usage is TRBJ2-3; possible D gene TRBD1, 6 bases. The V end was cut by 0 bases, the J end by 5 bases, with 15 bases between. This CDR3 spans 16 amino acids. CDR1 and CDR2 from the germline V gene are LGHNA and YSLEER. CDR3 sequence (DNA): TGCGCCAGCAGCCAAGATCTTTTGGGGGCCGGAGATACGCAGTATTTT. It translates to CASSQDLLGAGDTQYF.